This T cell receptor (beta chain) was obtained from a study of cytomegalovirus exposure and HLA in healthy donors. The wider study: The roughly 120 validation repertoires, a later analysis reported, used the same platform as the approximately 700 first-cohort repertoires.

Libraries were prepared by immunoSEQ multiplex PCR; TCRdb keeps only in-frame clonotypes and omits some of them. The sample holds about 200,000 clones, over 80% seen once. Comment on this clone: What it binds is not known.

The V end lost 0 bases, the J end lost 4 bases, and 18 bases lay between the germline ends. Germline CDR1 is MNHEY and CDR2 is SMNVEV (reference sequence). The CDR3 consists of 17 residues. General study results and limits: The authors listed around 150 TCR beta chains as cytomegalovirus-associated. Most TCR sequences proved rare, with some public TCRs found in many donors.

The donors were in the roughly 130-subject validation cohort; that cohort was separate from the approximately 730-subject first cohort. The rearrangement links TRBV27 to TRBJ1-1; D is ambiguous. The sequencing sample was made of PBMCs. The source is a woman between 18 and 29 years old in good health and CMV-seronegative. The CDR3 sequence is CASSLSSFEVGVTEAFF. CDR3 DNA: TGTGCCAGCAGTTTATCGTCGTTTGAGGTCGGGGTCACTGAAGCTTTCTTT.